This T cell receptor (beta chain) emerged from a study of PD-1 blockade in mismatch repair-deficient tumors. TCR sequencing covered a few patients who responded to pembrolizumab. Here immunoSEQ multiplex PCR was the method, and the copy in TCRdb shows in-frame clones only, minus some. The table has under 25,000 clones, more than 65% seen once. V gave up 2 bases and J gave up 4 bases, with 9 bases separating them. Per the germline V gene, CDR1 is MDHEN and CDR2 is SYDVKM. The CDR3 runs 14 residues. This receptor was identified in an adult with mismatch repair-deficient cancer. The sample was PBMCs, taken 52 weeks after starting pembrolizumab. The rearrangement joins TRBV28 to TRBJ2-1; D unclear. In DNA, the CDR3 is TGTGCCAGCAGTTTAGAAGAGTCGTACAATGAGCAGTTCTTC. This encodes CASSLEESYNEQFF.